The clone carrying this T cell receptor (beta chain) was observed at least ten times. Its specificity is unknown. These data originate in a study of regulatory T cells in long-lasting Graves disease. Whole-study context: Graves' patients who were just diagnosed had used antithyroid drugs for under 3 months.

CDR3-region Arm-PCR and iRepertoire HTBI primers produced the TCR beta libraries. TCRdb analysed the multiplex PCR reads with MiXCR anew, one entry per CDR3 protein. The sample carries about 520,000 distinct CDR3 sequences, approximately 12% recorded once. Documented time point: newly diagnosed GD, antithyroid drugs for less than 3 months. Researchers made the TCR library from RNA that was extracted from PBMCs. The CDR3 has 15 residues. CDR1 and CDR2 (germline): MNHEY, SMNVEV (reference sequence). The V gene lost 5 bases and the J gene lost 4 bases, with 15 bases spanning the gap. Overall study findings and caveats: Only peripheral blood was studied, not thyroid tissue.

Another study also made use of these data, one on T cells in Graves' hyperthyroidism and ophthalmopathy. This second report adds: The study used the HTBI primer set for a first-round RT-PCR of the TCR CDR3. The blood repertoire included most of the expanded thyroid clonotypes above 0.001.

The receptor was derived from a woman between 25 and 40 years old with Graves disease. The J gene is TRBJ1-5, the V gene TRBV27; D gene unclear. The sequencing used peripheral blood mononuclear cells (PBMCs), collected at new diagnosis, from a patient treated with antithyroid drugs. CDR3 residues: CASSPSVGINQPQHF. The CDR3 DNA reads TGTGCCAGCAGTCCCTCCGTTGGTATTAATCAGCCCCAGCATTTT.